A single sample is the source of the 25 T cell receptor beta chains below, sequenced in a study of cytomegalovirus exposure and HLA in healthy donors. PCR involved 60 Vbeta and 13 Jbeta primers. Only in-frame clones appear in the TCRdb table, and some are missing; sequencing was by immunoSEQ multiplex PCR. Of about 100,000 clones in the sample, approximately 81% are singletons; the top ten hold over 12%. Material: PBMCs. These receptors were obtained from a male donor in good health and CMV-seropositive.

This chain links TRBV6-1 with TRBJ1-1, with 7 bases identical to TRBD1. This CDR3 has 18 amino acids. Germline V lookup: CDR1 MNHNS, CDR2 SASEGT. V shed 1 base and J 4 bases; nucleotides not matched to a gene: 15. The CDR3 DNA sequence: TGTGCCAGCAGTGAAGGTCCCTTTGCCGGGACAGTGAGCACTGAAGCTTTCTTT. As protein: CASSEGPFAGTVSTEAFF.

V and J are TRBV5-1 and TRBJ2-5; no clear D gene. The J call may be faulty, since TRBJ2-7 better matches the DNA end. Germline CDR1 and CDR2: SGHRS and YFSETQ. The CDR3 has 12 amino acids. The CDR3 nucleotides read TGCGCCAGCAGCTTGGACGGTCACGAGCAGTACTTC. It is translated as CASSLDGHEQYF.

The chain employs TRBV11-3 and TRBJ1-6, with D possibly matching TRBD1 (6 bases). The V gene lost 1 base and the J gene lost 10 bases, with 11 bases spanning the gap. Per the germline V gene, CDR1 is SGHNT and CDR2 is YENEEA. CDR3 size: 14 residues. CDR3 loop: CASSLVDSGSPLHF. In DNA form, the CDR3 reads TGTGCCAGCAGCTTAGTGGACAGTGGATCACCCCTCCACTTT.

This clone was counted only a few times. The V gene is TRBV6-5, the J gene TRBJ2-4; D possibly corresponds to TRBD1 (5 bases). Trimming removed 6 bases from V and 1 base from J, with 10 bases in between. The CDR3 length is 14 residues. Germline CDR1 MNHEY, CDR2 SVGAGI. CDR3 in DNA: TGTGCCAGCAGGGTGGGGCCTGCCAAAAACATTCAGTACTTC. It codes for CASRVGPAKNIQYF.

This clone was counted at least ten times. The rearrangement links TRBV18 to TRBJ1-2, with 7 bases identical to TRBD1. The V gene's germline CDR1 is KGHSH and CDR2 LQKENI. The junction had 7 bases not matched to a gene; V was cut back by 6 bases and J by 6 bases. The CDR3 runs 13 residues. The CDR3 DNA sequence: TGTGCCAGCTCGCCGGGACAGTCCCATGGCTACACCTTC. It is translated as CASSPGQSHGYTF.

V and J are TRBV6-1 and TRBJ2-6; D remains unclear. CDR1 and CDR2 from the germline V gene are MNHNS and SASEGT. The CDR3 consists of 15 residues. The V end was cut by 5 bases, the J end by 2 bases, with 10 bases between. The CDR3 DNA follows: TGTGCCAGCAGTTTGCAGGAAGCTGGGGCCAACGTCCTGACTTTC. Its protein is CASSLQEAGANVLTF.

Only one count was recorded for this clone. This chain joins TRBV7-6 and TRBJ2-4; weak D call: TRBD2 (7 bases). The CDR3 covers 15 residues. Germline CDR1 and CDR2: SGHVS and FNYEAQ. V was cut by 3 bases and J by 3 bases, with 12 bases left in between. CDR3 loop: CASSLRGQYKNIQYF. The CDR3, as DNA: TGTGCCAGCAGCTTGCGGGGGCAATACAAAAACATTCAGTACTTC.

The chain links TRBV9 to TRBJ2-1; 7 bases are shared with TRBD2. Germline values: CDR1 SGDLS, CDR2 YYNGEE. V lost 3 bases and J lost 3; bases outside the gene matches: 6. The CDR3 runs to 15 residues. CDR3 DNA sequence: TGTGCCAGCAGCGGGGTAGCGGGTCTCTACAATGAGCAGTTCTTC. Its translation is CASSGVAGLYNEQFF.

The chain recombines TRBV7-9 with TRBJ1-6, with D unresolved. Per germline, CDR1 SEHNR and CDR2 FQNEAQ (reference sequence). Trimming removed 6 bases from V and 8 bases from J, with 8 bases in between. CDR3 length: 12 amino acids. This chain's CDR3 is CASSSGDSPLHF. The DNA for the CDR3 is TGTGCCAGCAGTTCCGGTGATTCACCCCTCCACTTT.

This clone was recorded once. V and J are TRBV29-1 and TRBJ1-5; 9 positions match TRBD1. V was clipped by 4 bases and J by 4 bases; unmatched bases: 2. CDR3 length equals 13 residues. CDR1 SQVTM and CDR2 ANQGSEA come from the germline V gene. CDR3 amino acids: CSVAGQGNQPQHF. The CDR3 nucleotides are TGCAGCGTTGCTGGACAGGGGAATCAGCCCCAGCATTTT.

V and J are TRBV27 and TRBJ1-5; tentatively, D is TRBD1 (5 bases). CDR1 is MNHEY, CDR2 SMNVEV, per germline (reference sequence). Deletions cut 8 bases from V and 2 bases from J, with 10 bases between. The CDR3 runs to 13 residues. The DNA for the CDR3 is TGTGCCAGCGGTGAAGGGGGCAATCAGCCCCAGCATTTT. Its protein product is CASGEGGNQPQHF.

The CDR3 sequence: CASSGPGQENTGELFF. For the CDR3, the DNA is TGTGCCAGCAGCGGCCCGGGACAGGAGAACACCGGGGAGCTGTTTTTT. V is TRBV11-2 and J is TRBJ2-2; the match to TRBD1 covers 8 bases. Trimming removed 5 bases from V and 1 base from J; junction bases left unmatched: 6. This CDR3 comprises 16 residues. From germline, CDR1 is SGHAT and CDR2 FQNNGV.

The chain is built from TRBV19 and TRBJ1-6; 9 nucleotides align to TRBD1. The germline gives CDR1 LNHDA, CDR2 SQIVND (reference sequence). V lost 8 bases, J lost 2 bases, and 4 bases stayed unmatched. The CDR3 extends over 15 amino acids. As DNA, the CDR3 is TGTGCCAGTCGACAGGGGGTAACCTATAATTCACCCCTCCACTTT. Translated: CASRQGVTYNSPLHF. Full variable domain (rest looked up from reference TRBV19 and TRBJ1-6): DGGITQSPKYLFRKEGQNVTLSCEQNLNHDAMYWYRQDPGQGLRLIYYSQIVNDFQKGDIAEGYSVSREKKESFPLTVTSAQKNPTAFYLCASRQGVTYNSPLHFGNGTRLTVT.

The genes are TRBV5-1 and TRBJ2-7; D uncertain. CDR1 is SGHRS and CDR2 is YFSETQ in the germline V gene. The CDR3 spans 16 residues. Deletions cut 0 bases from V and 0 bases from J, with 13 bases between. CDR3 sequence (DNA): TGCGCCAGCAGCTTGGCCAGGTTCTCTCGCTCCTACGAGCAGTACTTC. It is translated as CASSLARFSRSYEQYF. Full variable domain (outside the CDR3, taken from reference TRBV5-1 and TRBJ2-7): KAGVTQTPRYLIKTRGQQVTLSCSPISGHRSVSWYQQTPGQGLQFLFEYFSETQRNKGNFPGRFSGRQFSNSRSEMNVSTLELGDSALYLCASSLARFSRSYEQYFGPGTRLTVT.

The CDR3 spells CASSLGRSQETQYF. CDR3 in DNA: TGCGCCAGCAGCTTGGGCAGATCACAAGAGACCCAGTACTTC. The chain carries TRBV5-1 and TRBJ2-5; the D is unclear. The germline V gene has CDR1 SGHRS and CDR2 YFSETQ. Trimming shortened V by 0 bases and J by 2 bases, and 8 bases separated the two germline ends. The CDR3 spans 14 residues.

The rearrangement joins TRBV9 to TRBJ1-1, with no clear D. CDR1 and CDR2 (germline): SGDLS, YYNGEE. This CDR3 spans 13 amino acids. The V gene lost 0 bases and the J gene lost 3 bases, with 6 bases spanning the gap. CDR3 protein: CASSVVGDTEAFF. CDR3 sequence (DNA): TGTGCCAGCAGCGTAGTGGGAGACACTGAAGCTTTCTTT.

This clone was seen a few times. J is TRBJ2-5 and V is TRBV30, with a tentative D call TRBD1 (7 bases). The V end lost 0 bases, the J end lost 5 bases, and 16 bases lay between the germline ends. The germline CDR1 and CDR2 sequences are GTSNPN and SVGIG (reference sequence). This CDR3 comprises 15 residues. CDR3 amino acids: CAWSVGGGPHETQYF. The CDR3 bases are TGTGCCTGGAGTGTAGGAGGGGGCCCTCACGAGACCCAGTACTTC.

This clone was observed once. Its ends do not fully match the called genes, so a read error is possible. The chain couples TRBV7-9 to TRBJ2-7, with TRBD1 matching 7 bases. Germline V gives CDR1 SEHNR, CDR2 FQNEAQ (reference sequence). This CDR3 contains 13 residues. The CDR3 DNA reads as TGTTCCAGCAGCTTAGGACAGGCGTACGAGCAGTACTTC. It encodes CSSSLGQAYEQYF.

This clone was detected only a few times. This rearrangement joins TRBV5-1 to TRBJ1-3, with 7 bases matching TRBD1. The junction had 11 bases not matched to a gene; V was cut back by 5 bases and J by 0 bases. CDR1 is SGHRS, CDR2 YFSETQ, per germline. This CDR3 has 17 residues. The CDR3 region is CASRAGTAVPSGNTIYF. CDR3 bases: TGCGCCAGCAGGGCCGGGACAGCGGTACCCTCTGGAAACACCATATATTTT.

This chain joins TRBV19 and TRBJ2-4; D may be TRBD2 (6 bases). CDR1 and CDR2 (germline): LNHDA, SQIVND (reference sequence). The CDR3 loop spans 14 amino acids. The V end was cut by 5 bases, the J end by 7 bases, with 15 bases between. In nucleotides, the CDR3 is TGTGCCAGTAGTGTCCCGGGGGAGCGGAACATTCAGTACTTC. Its translation is CASSVPGERNIQYF.

The chain joins TRBV7-9 to TRBJ1-2; no definite D call. V lost 0 bases and J 2 bases, leaving 7 bases between the germline ends. The CDR3 totals 14 residues. The germline gives CDR1 SEHNR, CDR2 FQNEAQ (reference sequence). The CDR3 sequence: CASSLASRNYGYTF. In DNA, the CDR3 is TGTGCCAGCAGCTTAGCTTCCAGGAACTATGGCTACACCTTC.

The V gene is TRBV29-1, the J gene TRBJ2-7; a possible D gene is TRBD2 (6 bases). Germline CDR1 SQVTM, CDR2 ANQGSEA. With 1 base removed from V and 2 bases from J, the gap between germline ends came to 9 bases. This CDR3 comprises 13 residues. The CDR3 is CSVEVTGAYEQYF. The CDR3 DNA follows: TGCAGCGTTGAAGTTACGGGGGCCTACGAGCAGTACTTC.

This chain uses TRBV7-7 with TRBJ2-5; 7 nucleotides line up with TRBD2. Germline V lookup: CDR1 SSHAT, CDR2 FNYEAQ (reference sequence). V was pared by 5 bases and J by 5 bases, with 5 bases of the junction left unmatched. The CDR3 runs to 13 residues. As DNA, the CDR3 is TGTGCCAGCAGCACCACCGGGGGGGAGACCCAGTACTTC. It yields the protein CASSTTGGETQYF. Full variable domain (remainder filled in from reference TRBV7-7 and TRBJ2-5): GAGVSQSPRYKVTKRGQDVTLRCDPISSHATLYWYQQALGQGPEFLTYFNYEAQPDKSGLPSDRFSAERPEGSISTLTIQRTEQRDSAMYRCASSTTGGETQYFGPGTRLLVL.

The chain links TRBV7-2 to TRBJ2-7; the D is unclear. CDR3 length equals 14 residues. Germline loops: CDR1 SGHTA, CDR2 FQGNSA. V was pared by 2 bases and J by 4 bases, with 12 bases between. The CDR3, as DNA: TGTGCCAGCAGCTTATATACCCCAGGATACGAGCAGTACTTC. The encoded protein is CASSLYTPGYEQYF. Together with reference TRBV7-2 and TRBJ2-7, the CDR3 gives the full variable domain: GAGVSQSPSNKVTEKGKDVELRCDPISGHTALYWYRQSLGQGLEFLIYFQGNSAPDKSGLPSDRFSAERTGGSVSTLTIQRTQQEDSAVYLCASSLYTPGYEQYFGPGTRLTVT.

The chain combines TRBV11-3 with TRBJ2-1, with no clear D. Trimming removed 2 bases from V and 2 bases from J, with 4 bases in between. CDR1 is SGHNT, CDR2 YENEEA, per germline. CDR3 length equals 13 residues. The CDR3 DNA sequence: TGTGCCAGCAGCTTATCAACCTACAATGAGCAGTTCTTC. This encodes CASSLSTYNEQFF.